These 16 T cell receptor beta chains came from one sample sequenced in a study of T cell responses to AZD1222 COVID-19 vaccine. Here immunoSEQ multiplex PCR was the method, and the copy in TCRdb shows in-frame clones only, minus some. The table has some 70,000 clones, 80% seen once; the top ten hold over 13%. The sequenced sample was peripheral blood, obtained 28 days after the second AZD1222 dose. The receptor source for this set is an adult who received the AZD1222 COVID-19 vaccine.

The chain is built from TRBV10-3 and TRBJ1-5; no reliable D call. This CDR3 contains 13 residues. The ends were cut back, 4 bases at V and 1 base at J, with 5 bases in the middle. The V gene's germline CDR1 is ENHRY and CDR2 SYGVKD. The chain's CDR3 is CAISVESNQPQHF. The CDR3 DNA reads as TGTGCCATCAGTGTTGAAAGCAATCAGCCCCAGCATTTT.

This clone has just a few counts. The rearrangement uses TRBV21-1 and TRBJ1-2; the table's D call of TRBD1 was not tested on the DNA. TRBV21-1 is described as a pseudogene. This CDR3 is built from 18 residues. The CDR3 DNA reads as TGTGCCAGCAGCAAAGAGAGGGGACAGGGCCGTGGGTCCTATGGCTACACCTTC. Protein: CASSKERGQGRGSYGYTF.

The CDR3 protein is CASRSDSYEQYF. CDR3 DNA sequence: TGCGCCAGCAGATCGGACAGTTACGAGCAGTACTTC. The chain carries TRBV5-1 and TRBJ2-7; perhaps TRBD1 as D (6 bases). Trimming cost V 5 bases and J 4 bases, with 10 bases left between them. Germline assignment: CDR1 SGHRS and CDR2 YFSETQ. This CDR3 contains 12 residues.

The CDR3 DNA reads TGTGCCACCAGTGACCATGGACAGGGTCCCACCGGGGAGCTGTTTTTT. It is translated as CATSDHGQGPTGELFF. This chain joins TRBV24-1 and TRBJ2-2; 8 nucleotides agree with TRBD1. This CDR3 spans 16 amino acids. V lost 4 bases and J lost 4; bases outside the gene matches: 7. Germline CDR1 is KGHDR and CDR2 is SFDVKD.

This chain uses TRBV6-5 with TRBJ1-6; D is possibly TRBD1 (5 bases). Germline V CDR1 and CDR2: MNHEY, SVGAGI. The CDR3 runs 14 residues. The V and J ends lost 6 bases and 2 bases respectively, with 8 bases between them. The CDR3 reads CASRPGPYNSPLHF. DNA of the CDR3: TGTGCCAGCAGACCGGGACCCTATAATTCACCCCTCCACTTT.

The chain carries TRBV6-5 and TRBJ2-2, with a tentative D call TRBD1 (5 bases). The V and J ends lost 8 bases and 5 bases respectively, with 12 bases between them. CDR1 and CDR2 (germline): MNHEY, SVGAGI. The CDR3 is 13 residues long. CDR3: CASRRGRTGELFF. The CDR3 region has the DNA TGTGCCAGCCGAAGGGGTAGGACCGGGGAGCTGTTTTTT.

This rearrangement joins TRBV3-1 (or the pseudogene TRBV3-2) to TRBJ1-3; the D gene is possibly TRBD1 (5 bases). The CDR3 has 14 amino acids. The V and J ends lost 3 bases and 0 bases respectively, with 6 bases between them. The germline V gene has CDR1 LGHDT and CDR2 YNNKEL (reference sequence). The CDR3 DNA follows: TGTGCCAGCAGCCAGGGGACCTCTGGAAACACCATATATTTT. Encoded protein: CASSQGTSGNTIYF.

The J gene is TRBJ2-3, the V gene TRBV18; D unresolved. The CDR3 spans 12 residues. Germline V gene lookup returns CDR1 KGHSH and CDR2 LQKENI. V lost 0 bases and J 5 bases, leaving 3 bases between the germline ends. The CDR3: CASSPPGDTQYF. The CDR3 nucleotides are TGTGCCAGCTCACCACCTGGAGATACGCAGTATTTT.

The rearrangement joins TRBV19 to TRBJ1-4, with a tentative D call TRBD1 (5 bases). The CDR3 spans 15 residues. Per the germline V gene, CDR1 is LNHDA and CDR2 is SQIVND (reference sequence). Trimming removed 3 bases at V and 1 base at J, with 9 bases between. The CDR3 spells CASSIVGGTNEKLFF. DNA for the CDR3: TGTGCCAGTAGTATCGTGGGGGGAACTAATGAAAAACTGTTTTTT.

This chain uses TRBV5-8 with TRBJ1-5; 11 bases agree with TRBD1. The germline gives CDR1 SGHTS, CDR2 YDEGEE. Trimming took 5 bases from V and 6 from J; bases not matched to a gene: 4. The CDR3 runs 14 residues. The CDR3 DNA is TGTGCCAGCAGAAAGGACAGGGGGCCTCAGCCCCAGCATTTT. It yields the protein CASRKDRGPQPQHF.

CDR3 DNA sequence: TGTGCCAGCAGCGTAGGTTCCACCGGGGAGCTGTTTTTT. Translation gives CASSVGSTGELFF. The chain has TRBV9 and TRBJ2-2; D unresolved. There are 13 residues in the CDR3. V lost 0 bases and J lost 4, with 4 bases in between. In germline, CDR1 is SGDLS, CDR2 YYNGEE.

This sequence joins TRBV21-1 and TRBJ1-1; the table's D gene call, TRBD1, was not cross checked with the DNA. TRBV21-1 is a known pseudogene. The CDR3 sequence is 17 residues long. The CDR3 coding sequence is TGTGCCAGCAGCAAAAAAGGGGGAAAAGAAACGAACACTGAAGCTTTCTTT. Amino acids: CASSKKGGKETNTEAFF.

This clone was counted at least ten times. The chain carries TRBV7-9 and TRBJ2-2; D possibly corresponds to TRBD1 (6 bases). The V end lost 5 bases, the J end lost 0 bases, and 13 bases lay between the germline ends. Germline loops: CDR1 SEHNR, CDR2 FQNEAQ (reference sequence). This CDR3 region has 16 residues. This CDR3 is CASSPVQGPNTGELFF. CDR3 DNA: TGTGCCAGCAGCCCAGTACAGGGCCCGAACACCGGGGAGCTGTTTTTT.

The chain uses TRBV20-1 and TRBJ1-4, with D unresolved. The CDR3 consists of 15 residues. V gave up 3 bases and J gave up 7 bases, with 18 bases separating them. Germline values: CDR1 DFQATT, CDR2 SNEGSKA (reference sequence). The CDR3 spells CSASQKVKRGEKLFF. DNA for the CDR3: TGCAGTGCTAGTCAAAAGGTAAAACGAGGTGAAAAACTGTTTTTT.

The chain couples TRBV27 to TRBJ1-1, with 10 bases fitting TRBD1. The CDR3 has 15 residues. Germline V CDR1 and CDR2: MNHEY, SMNVEV (reference sequence). J lost 4 bases, V lost 5 bases, and 7 bases had no gene match. The CDR3 DNA reads as TGTGCCAGCAGTCCCGGGACAGGGGAGGCCACTGAAGCTTTCTTT. The encoded protein is CASSPGTGEATEAFF.

The rearrangement links TRBV5-1 to TRBJ2-6; D remains ambiguous. The V end lost 4 bases, the J end lost 0 bases, and 8 bases lay between the germline ends. Germline V gene sequence: CDR1 SGHRS, CDR2 YFSETQ. The CDR3 spans 15 residues. The DNA of the CDR3 is TGCGCCAGCAGCCCCGACAACTCTGGGGCCAACGTCCTGACTTTC. Protein product: CASSPDNSGANVLTF.